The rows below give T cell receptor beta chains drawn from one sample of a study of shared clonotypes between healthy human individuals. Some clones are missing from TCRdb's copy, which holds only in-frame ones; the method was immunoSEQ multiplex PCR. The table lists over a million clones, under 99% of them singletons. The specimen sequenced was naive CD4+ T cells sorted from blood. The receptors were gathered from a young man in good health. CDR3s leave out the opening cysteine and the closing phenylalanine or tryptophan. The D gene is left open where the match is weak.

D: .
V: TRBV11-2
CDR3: ASSSLDGVPPWAKNIQY

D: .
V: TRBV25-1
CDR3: ASSDPGTKAF

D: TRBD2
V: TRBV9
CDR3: ASSVGAGLAGVYEQY

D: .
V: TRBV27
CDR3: ASSFLGRAEAF

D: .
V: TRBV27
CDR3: ASSLSMRGRVYGYT

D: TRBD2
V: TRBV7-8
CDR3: ASSLALAGLGETQY

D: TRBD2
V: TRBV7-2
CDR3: ASSPRTSGRDIWETQY

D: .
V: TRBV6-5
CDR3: ASRRGMIGLQY

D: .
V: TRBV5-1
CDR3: ASSLTGKGTGELF

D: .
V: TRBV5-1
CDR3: ASSLPQGEQY

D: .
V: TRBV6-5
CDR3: ASSYAALVYEQY

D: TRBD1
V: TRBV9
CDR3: ASSVAGQGVSGELF

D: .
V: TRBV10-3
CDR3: AISEPGANVLT

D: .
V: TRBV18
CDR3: ASSRRDKMNTGELF

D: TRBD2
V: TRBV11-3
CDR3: ASSLDLAGANEQF

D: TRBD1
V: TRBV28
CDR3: ASSFLGQGLSGANVLT

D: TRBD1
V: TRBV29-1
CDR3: SASQGFATEAF

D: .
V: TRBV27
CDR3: ASRVGDNTGELF

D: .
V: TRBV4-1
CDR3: ASSHPRGQRTEAF

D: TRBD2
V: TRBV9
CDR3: ASSLTSTGRAGQNIQY

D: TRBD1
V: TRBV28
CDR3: ASNPTGGPYEQY

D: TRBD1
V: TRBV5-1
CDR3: ASSLENRGRTEAF

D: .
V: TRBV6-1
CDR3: ASSDEGGADEQY

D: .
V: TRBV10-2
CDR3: ASSESSGVGNQPQH

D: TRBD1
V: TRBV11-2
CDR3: ASSFRTGLAGLF

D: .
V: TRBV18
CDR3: ASSPPTTYTGELF

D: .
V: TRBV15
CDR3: ATSRETTHSYNEQF

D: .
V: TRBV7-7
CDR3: ASSRDKHYEQY

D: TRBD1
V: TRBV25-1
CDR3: ASSKGTGPSYEQY

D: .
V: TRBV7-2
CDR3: ASSRAILT

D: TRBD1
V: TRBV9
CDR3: ASSPIRRGLGYGYT

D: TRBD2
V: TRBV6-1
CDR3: ASRETSGATYEQY

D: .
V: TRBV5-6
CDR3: ASSLASFSSNQPQH

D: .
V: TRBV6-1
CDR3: ASRQEGYTEAF